This TCR beta chain comes out of a study of blood T cell repertoires in COVID-19. Study in general: Acute-phase and convalescent COVID-19 samples originated in the United States, Italy and Spain. T cells, B-cell-depleted T cells, or PBMCs supplied cDNA or gDNA.

While infection was still active, Seattle patients were enrolled and then followed longitudinally. Per the original data handling: Amplification with reference gene primers provided the estimates of nucleated cell counts. Generated by immunoSEQ multiplex PCR, the TCRdb table keeps only in-frame clones and is missing some. That table gives V, J and clone size, and the DNA gave D and trimming. The table lists under 350,000 clones, roughly 90% of them singletons. The origin of this receptor is a woman under 40 with COVID-19, enrolled during active disease. Sequenced sample: peripheral blood.

The CDR3 DNA is TGTGCCAGCAGCAAAAGGGGAGGAAACTATGGCTACACCTTC. This encodes CASSKRGGNYGYTF. The chain recombines TRBV27 with TRBJ1-2, with a possible D match to TRBD1 (5 bases). V was clipped by 6 bases and J by 2 bases, with 13 bases between them. The CDR3 is 14 residues long. Germline assignment: CDR1 MNHEY and CDR2 SMNVEV (reference sequence).